What follows are 24 T cell receptor beta chains derived from one specimen sequenced in a study of identical twins. TCRdb passed the 5' RACE reads through MiXCR, listing each CDR3 protein once. The profile shows roughly 750,000 distinct CDR3 sequences, around 20% of them singletons. These data also featured in a second study, about T cells expressing NK-cell markers.

Material for sequencing was PBMCs. The receptors shown here come from a woman between 18 and 29 years old in good health.

The chain links TRBV7-6 to TRBJ1-1, with 7 bases identical to TRBD1. Looked up from germline, CDR1 is SGHVS and CDR2 is FNYEAQ. This CDR3 region has 19 residues. J was trimmed by 0 bases and V by 1 base; bases with no gene match: 14. In DNA form, the CDR3 reads TGTGCCAGCAGCTTAGGTGTGGACAGGAGATTAAGAATGAACACTGAAGCTTTCTTT. Translating gives CASSLGVDRRLRMNTEAFF.

This clonotype was counted only a few times. This chain links TRBV5-1 with TRBJ1-2; TRBD1 agrees at 8 bases. The CDR3 totals 13 residues. CDR1 and CDR2 from the germline V gene are SGHRS and YFSETQ. V was clipped by 5 bases and J by 6 bases; unmatched bases: 6. CDR3 nucleotide sequence: TGCGCCAGCAGGTACCAGACAGGGGATGGCTACACCTTC. Encoded protein: CASRYQTGDGYTF.

The chain recombines TRBV6-1 with TRBJ2-1; 8 bases fit TRBD1. The CDR3 is 16 residues long. The germline V gene encodes CDR1 MNHNS and CDR2 SASEGT. The ends lost 6 bases at V and 3 bases at J; junction bases unmatched: 10. The CDR3 DNA reads TGTGCCAGCAGGTCCGTCCAGGGGGCGCGCTACAATGAGCAGTTCTTC. Protein product: CASRSVQGARYNEQFF.

The V and J genes are TRBV2 and TRBJ1-4; D is undetermined. V was cut by 10 bases and J by 8 bases, with 8 bases left in between. The CDR3 loop spans 10 amino acids. Germline assignment: CDR1 SNHLY and CDR2 FYNNEI. This CDR3 is CATRVEKLFF. For the CDR3, the DNA is TGTGCCACCCGGGTCGAAAAACTGTTTTTT.

This clonotype was seen only a few times. V gene TRBV11-3 combines with J gene TRBJ2-1; D gene uncertain. The CDR3 loop spans 13 amino acids. Trimming took off 4 bases at V and 9 bases at J, with 13 bases between the two ends. Germline CDR1 SGHNT, CDR2 YENEEA. Here the CDR3 DNA reads TGTGCCAGCAGCTCCCAGCCCCACGGTGAGCAGTTCTTC. Translation: CASSSQPHGEQFF.

This clonotype showed up many times. The J gene is TRBJ2-3, the V gene TRBV9; D possibly corresponds to TRBD1 (6 bases). The CDR3 consists of 17 residues. V lost 0 bases, J lost 2 bases, and 16 bases lay in between. Looked up from germline, CDR1 is SGDLS and CDR2 is YYNGEE. The CDR3 nucleotides read TGTGCCAGCAGCGTAGGGTCACACGAGGGGGACACAGATACGCAGTATTTT. Translating it yields CASSVGSHEGDTDTQYF.

This clonotype has a handful of counts. The chain is built from TRBV24-1 and TRBJ2-5; TRBD2 might be the D (5 bases). V lost 4 bases and J lost 7, with 9 bases in between. This CDR3 is 12 amino acids long. Looked up from germline, CDR1 is KGHDR and CDR2 is SFDVKD. The CDR3 loop is CATSEGEGTQYF. As DNA, the CDR3 is TGTGCCACCAGTGAGGGTGAGGGGACCCAGTACTTC.

This clonotype was counted only a few times. This chain connects TRBV21-1 to TRBJ2-7; the table's D call of TRBD1 was not tested on the DNA. TRBV21-1 is given as a pseudogene. The CDR3 is 12 residues long. The CDR3 region has the DNA TGTGCAGAAGGAGGACACGACTACGAGCAGTACTTC. Translated: CAEGGHDYEQYF.

This clonotype was seen more than once but under ten times. V usage is TRBV4-3 and J usage is TRBJ2-1; 10 nucleotides agree with TRBD2. Germline lookup yields CDR1 LGHNA and CDR2 YSLEER. V shed 0 bases and J 2 bases; nucleotides not matched to a gene: 7. The CDR3 has 18 amino acids. CDR3 nucleotide sequence: TGCGCCAGCAGCCAAGACGCTAGCGGGAGTAGGCCCTACAATGAGCAGTTCTTC. It specifies CASSQDASGSRPYNEQFF.

The chain joins TRBV5-5 to TRBJ2-3; D remains unclear. The germline gives CDR1 SGHKS, CDR2 YYEKEE (reference sequence). CDR3 length equals 13 residues. V was cut by 0 bases and J by 8 bases, with 10 bases left in between. The CDR3 sequence: CASSLVTAGTQYF. The CDR3 nucleotides read TGTGCCAGCAGCTTGGTTACGGCTGGTACGCAGTATTTT.

The table lists this clonotype with a few counts. The chain recombines TRBV9 with TRBJ2-2; the D gene is possibly TRBD1 (6 bases). This CDR3 contains 14 residues. CDR1 SGDLS and CDR2 YYNGEE come from the germline V gene. Trimming pared 6 bases from V and 6 bases from J, leaving 15 bases between. CDR3 region: CASKGQTGAGELFF. As DNA, the CDR3 is TGTGCCAGCAAAGGACAGACCGGGGCCGGGGAGCTGTTTTTT.

The chain joins TRBV20-1 to TRBJ2-6; D not resolved. This CDR3 is built from 14 residues. Looked up from germline, CDR1 is DFQATT and CDR2 is SNEGSKA (reference sequence). V lost 0 bases to trimming and J lost 6 bases, with 9 bases between them. Here the CDR3 reads CSARDGRAANVLTF. In DNA form, the CDR3 reads TGCAGTGCTAGAGATGGCCGGGCGGCCAACGTCCTGACTTTC.

This chain connects TRBV29-1 to TRBJ1-1; D ambiguous. The CDR3 has 15 residues. Germline CDR1 reads SQVTM; CDR2 reads ANQGSEA. In DNA form, the CDR3 reads TGCGGGTACACCTTCGGACCTTGGGCGAACACTGAAGCTTTCTTT. Translation gives CGYTFGPWANTEAFF. Together with reference TRBV29-1 and TRBJ1-1, the CDR3 gives the full variable domain: SAVISQKPSRDICQRGTSLTIQCQVDSQVTMMFWYRQQPGQSLTLIATANQGSEATYESGFVIDKFPISRPNLTFSTLTVSNMSPEDSSIYLCGYTFGPWANTEAFFGQGTRLTVV.

The rearrangement uses TRBV5-1 and TRBJ2-6; 7 nucleotides agree with TRBD1. With V trimmed by 0 bases and J by 12 bases, 12 bases remained unmatched. Germline CDR1 reads SGHRS; CDR2 reads YFSETQ. There are 16 residues in the CDR3. For the CDR3, the DNA is TGCGCCAGCAGCTTGGCCGTCTGGACAGGTCTCGCCGTCCTGACTTTC. Translating gives CASSLAVWTGLAVLTF.

This clonotype came up many times. The chain combines TRBV2 with TRBJ2-7; D gene unclear. Germline-derived CDR1 and CDR2 are SNHLY and FYNNEI. The V end was cut by 2 bases, the J end by 1 base, with 3 bases between. The CDR3 length is 12 residues. DNA for the CDR3: TGTGCCAGCAGTGAATGGTCCTACGAGCAGTACTTC. Translated: CASSEWSYEQYF.

In this sample, this clonotype turned up a few times. The chain recombines TRBV3-1 with TRBJ1-1, with 7 bases aligning to TRBD1. Trimming cost V 3 bases and J 7 bases; bases outside gene matches: 2. The length of the CDR3 is 12 residues. Germline CDR1 reads LGHDT; CDR2 reads YNNKEL (reference sequence). The CDR3 sequence is CASSHRGDEAFF. CDR3 nucleotides: TGTGCCAGCAGCCACAGGGGGGATGAAGCTTTCTTT.

This clonotype was seen only a few times. The chain is built from TRBV7-3 and TRBJ2-3, with 9 bases fitting TRBD2. CDR1 and CDR2 (germline): SGHTA, FQGTGA. J was trimmed by 5 bases and V by 2 bases; bases with no gene match: 5. This CDR3 contains 15 residues. The CDR3 region is CASSLGRGGVDTQYF. The CDR3 DNA is TGTGCCAGCAGCTTAGGGCGGGGGGGCGTAGATACGCAGTATTTT.

The J gene is TRBJ1-4, the V gene TRBV20-1; D call uncertain. Between the trimmed V and J ends, which lost 5 bases and 10 bases, there was a span of 11 bases. CDR3 size: 11 residues. Germline CDR1 is DFQATT and CDR2 is SNEGSKA (reference sequence). CDR3: CSAGMDGKLFF. CDR3 in DNA: TGCAGTGCTGGGATGGATGGAAAACTGTTTTTT.

The rearrangement links TRBV27 to TRBJ2-4; no reliable D call. Germline loops: CDR1 MNHEY, CDR2 SMNVEV (reference sequence). The CDR3 extends over 13 amino acids. V lost 3 bases and J lost 1, with 4 bases in between. CDR3 region: CASSFYAKNIQYF. The CDR3 DNA reads TGTGCCAGCAGTTTTTATGCCAAAAACATTCAGTACTTC.

The rearrangement links TRBV12-3 or TRBV12-4 to TRBJ2-1, with 9 bases matching TRBD1. The CDR3 length is 15 residues. With 4 bases clipped from V and 8 bases from J, the junction kept 9 bases outside the gene matches. The CDR3 DNA reads TGTGCCAGCAGTTACCCGGGACAGGGTAGCTATGAGCAGTTCTTC. Translation: CASSYPGQGSYEQFF.

The rearrangement uses TRBV5-6 and TRBJ2-7, with D maybe TRBD1 (6 bases). The CDR3 has 13 residues. Trimming took 0 bases from V and 3 from J, leaving 7 bases between them. Germline V CDR1 and CDR2: SGHDT, YYEEEE. CDR3: CASSLVDSYEQYF. Written as DNA, the CDR3 is TGTGCCAGCAGCTTGGTGGACAGCTACGAGCAGTACTTC.

This clonotype was detected only a few times. This rearrangement joins TRBV5-1 to TRBJ1-2; 7 positions agree with TRBD1. J lost 7 bases, V lost 2 bases, and 20 bases had no gene match. This CDR3 is 18 amino acids long. CDR1 and CDR2 from the germline V gene are SGHRS and YFSETQ. The CDR3 loop is CASSFSTGESSRRAGYTF. The CDR3 coding sequence is TGCGCCAGCAGCTTCTCCACAGGGGAATCATCTAGACGTGCTGGCTACACCTTC.

The table lists this clonotype with a few counts. The CDR3 DNA is TGTGCCAGCAGTTCCGCACCGGGCTATAGAGCTTTCTTT. Translation: CASSSAPGYRAFF. The chain carries TRBV7-9 and TRBJ1-1; D is undetermined. This CDR3 contains 13 residues. The V end lost 6 bases, the J end lost 10 bases, and 18 bases lay between the germline ends. Germline CDR1 reads SEHNR; CDR2 reads FQNEAQ (reference sequence).

This clonotype was observed many times. The chain combines TRBV12-3 or TRBV12-4 with TRBJ2-3; the D call may be TRBD1 or TRBD2 (5 bases each). This CDR3 is built from 15 residues. Trimming cost V 5 bases and J 1 base, with 13 bases left between them. The CDR3 bases are TGTGCCAGCAGTACTCGGGGCGGAGGCACAGATACGCAGTATTTT. Amino acids: CASSTRGGGTDTQYF.